This T cell receptor (beta chain) was documented in a study of immune evolution from preneoplasia to lung adenocarcinoma. Study-level results: Top clone share appeared to fall from AAH through AIS, MIA, adenocarcinoma.

On this clone: The antigen is undetermined.

Patient tissue came from resections in Japan or China, 2014–2017. Two lung cancer pathologists independently confirmed each histologic diagnosis. After pathologic assessment, macro-dissection selected premalignant or tumor cells for extraction. Some clones are missing from TCRdb's copy, which holds only in-frame ones; the method was immunoSEQ multiplex PCR. In the table there are some 4,700 clones, around 74% of which are singletons. Germline V gene sequence: CDR1 SGHDT, CDR2 YYEEEE. V shed 4 bases and J shed 5 bases, with 19 bases lying between them. The CDR3 covers 15 residues. The gene calls are TRBV5-6 and TRBJ2-7; D tentatively reads TRBD1 or TRBD2 (6 bases each). The material sequenced was FFPE lung adenocarcinoma in situ tissue. This clonotype was obtained from a person aged 55-79 years with lung adenocarcinoma. CDR3 DNA: TGTGCCAGCAGCAGGGGGGACACCTTCAGCCACGAGCAGTACTTC. Translated, it gives CASSRGDTFSHEQYF. Variable domain in full (rest from reference TRBV5-6 and TRBJ2-7): DAGVTQSPTHLIKTRGQQVTLRCSPKSGHDTVSWYQQALGQGPQFIFQYYEEEERQRGNFPDRFSGHQFPNYSSELNVNALLLGDSALYLCASSRGDTFSHEQYFGPGTRLTVT.